This TCR beta chain originates from a study of blood T cell repertoires in COVID-19. For the study at large: In each case, the material was cDNA or gDNA derived from T cells, B-cell-depleted T cells, or PBMCs.

This study enrolled people aged 18 to 89 from about two dozen US geographic areas. In assigning cohorts, the study relied on participant-reported clinical history. Germline V lookup: CDR1 LNHDA, CDR2 SQIVND (reference sequence). The ends lost 7 bases at V and 5 bases at J; junction bases unmatched: 17. The CDR3 has 17 amino acids. Only in-frame clones appear in the TCRdb table, and some are missing; sequencing was by immunoSEQ multiplex PCR. In the table there are some 320,000 clones, about 88% of which are singletons. Material: PBMCs or T cells enriched from blood (not recorded which). The sequence was obtained from a man between 60 and 75 years old who had recovered from COVID-19. The V and J genes are TRBV19 and TRBJ1-1; 9 bases are shared with TRBD1. The CDR3 reads CASTLWGTGSLTTEAFF. The CDR3 bases are TGTGCCAGTACCCTTTGGGGGACAGGGTCGTTAACAACTGAAGCTTTCTTT.